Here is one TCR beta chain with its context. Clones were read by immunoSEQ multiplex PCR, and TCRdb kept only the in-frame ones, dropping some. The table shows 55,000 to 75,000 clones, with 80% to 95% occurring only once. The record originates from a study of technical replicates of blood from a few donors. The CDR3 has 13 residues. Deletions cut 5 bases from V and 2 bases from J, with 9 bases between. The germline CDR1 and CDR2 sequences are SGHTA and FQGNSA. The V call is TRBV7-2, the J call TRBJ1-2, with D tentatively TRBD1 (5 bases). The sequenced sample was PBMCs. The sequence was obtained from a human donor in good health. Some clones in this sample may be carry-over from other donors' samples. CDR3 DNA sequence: TGTGCCAGCAGCCCCGACAGAAACTATGGCTACACCTTC. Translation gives CASSPDRNYGYTF.